This TCR beta chain was identified during a study of T cells in Graves' hyperthyroidism and ophthalmopathy. The length of the CDR3 is 15 residues. The V gene's germline CDR1 is LGHNA and CDR2 YNFKEQ. The germline V and J ends were trimmed by 0 bases and 2 bases, with 11 bases remaining between them. Diagnoses were established using clinical symptoms, serum thyroxine and TRAb, thyroid ultrasound and orbital computed tomography. Out of over 7.5 ml of fresh peripheral blood came the PBMCs. This clonotype came up a few times. Its matching antigen is unknown. Researchers took RNA transcripts and amplified the TCR beta CDR3 regions from them. In the first-round RT-PCR of the TCR CDR3, the HTBI primer set was used. TCRdb passed the multiplex PCR reads through MiXCR, listing each CDR3 protein once. The data show approximately 270,000 distinct CDR3 sequences, with just over 14% seen just once and less than 15% held by the top ten.

Study results and limitations: Blood held most thyroid clonotypes expanded above 0.001 frequency.

The rearrangement joins TRBV4-2 to TRBJ2-7; D may be TRBD1 (5 bases). The clonotype originates from a woman between 35 and 50 years old with Graves' hyperthyroidism that later progressed to Graves' ophthalmopathy. Sequenced sample: blood. CDR3 nucleotide sequence: TGTGCCAGCAGCCAAGATCGGACACCCGCCTACGAGCAGTACTTC. Translating it yields CASSQDRTPAYEQYF.